This TCR beta chain was recovered during a study of cytomegalovirus exposure and HLA in healthy donors. Study overall: HLA-typed donors were the source of approximately 88 million unique TCRs held in an early data release.

General study points: In a later analysis, TCR beta V- and J-gene trimming was associated with a missense DCLRE1C variant. A later analysis by the authors found several of the most significant clusters apparently linked to common viral pathogens.

CDR1 is SEHNR, CDR2 FQNEAQ, per germline (reference sequence). CDR3 length: 9 residues. With 60 Vbeta and 13 Jbeta primers, the PCR was carried out. Repertoires were generated with immunoSEQ multiplex PCR, while TCRdb's copy carries only in-frame clones and drops some. The top ten hold under 3.5% of the sample, which has about 100,000 clones, 82% seen once. In regard to this clone: Its antigen remains unidentified.

The clonotype was recovered from a man in his thirties or forties in good health and CMV-seropositive. The rearrangement uses TRBV7-9 and TRBJ1-2; D not certain. Sequences were obtained from PBMCs. Here the CDR3 reads CATRDGYTF. CDR3 DNA sequence: TGTGCGACTCGTGATGGCTACACCTTC.